The 29 T cell receptor beta chains presented below share a single source sample, sequenced in a study of metastatic and nonmetastatic thyroid tumors. Through MiXCR, TCRdb re-clonotyped the PCR reads. The table shows tens of thousands of clones, with 25% to 35% occurring only once. Treatment of any kind had been given to no patient before thyroid surgery. Material: blood. These TCRs come from a female donor with papillary thyroid cancer or a benign thyroid nodule (not recorded which). Some clones in this sample may be carry-over from other donors' samples.

The chain couples TRBV7-3 to TRBJ2-3; 8 bases are shared with TRBD2. The length of the CDR3 is 15 residues. J gave up 4 bases and V 5 bases, and 8 bases lay outside the gene matches. Germline-derived CDR1 and CDR2 are SGHTA and FQGTGA. This chain's CDR3 is CASSLESGRPDTQYF. The CDR3 bases are TGTGCCAGCAGCCTCGAAAGCGGGAGACCAGATACGCAGTATTTT.

The chain uses TRBV30 and TRBJ1-6; D uncertain. The length of the CDR3 is 13 residues. In germline, CDR1 is GTSNPN, CDR2 SVGIG (reference sequence). Trimming removed 2 bases from V and 7 bases from J, with 9 bases in between. CDR3 protein: CAWSTRRNSPLHF. The CDR3 DNA is TGTGCCTGGAGTACCAGGCGCAATTCACCCCTCCACTTT.

This rearrangement joins TRBV5-1 to TRBJ1-2; D is perhaps TRBD1 (5 bases). This CDR3 spans 13 amino acids. V shed 4 bases and J shed 4 bases, with 11 bases lying between them. Germline V gene sequence: CDR1 SGHRS, CDR2 YFSETQ. CDR3 sequence (DNA): TGCGCCAGCAGCGACAGCGACTTCTATGGCTACACCTTC. Amino acids: CASSDSDFYGYTF. The full variable domain, with the rest looked up from reference TRBV5-1 and TRBJ1-2, is KAGVTQTPRYLIKTRGQQVTLSCSPISGHRSVSWYQQTPGQGLQFLFEYFSETQRNKGNFPGRFSGRQFSNSRSEMNVSTLELGDSALYLCASSDSDFYGYTFGSGTRLTVV.

The chain combines TRBV12-3 or TRBV12-4 with TRBJ1-5; no firm D call. Trimming removed 1 base from V and 11 bases from J, with 15 bases in between. CDR3 length: 14 residues. The DNA of the CDR3 is TGTGCCAGCAGTTTAGAGCGGAGGGCAAGGTCCCAGCATTTT. This translates into CASSLERRARSQHF.

The chain recombines TRBV20-1 with TRBJ2-7; 9 positions agree with TRBD1. This CDR3 is 19 amino acids long. Germline CDR1 DFQATT, CDR2 SNEGSKA (reference sequence). Germline trimming cut 6 bases from V and 7 bases from J; bases unmatched to any gene: 28. The CDR3 sequence: CSAQGGTGRFQREVEEQYF. CDR3 nucleotide sequence: TGCAGTGCCCAGGGGGGGACAGGGAGGTTCCAGAGGGAGGTGGAGGAGCAGTACTTC.

In its sample, this clone was seen a few times. This chain uses TRBV28 with TRBJ1-1; TRBD1 is a possible D gene (5 bases). Germline values: CDR1 MDHEN, CDR2 SYDVKM. Trimming took 8 bases from V and 4 from J, leaving 20 bases between them. The CDR3 totals 15 residues. CDR3 sequence (DNA): TGTGCCAGCTCGACGACCGGGACCGTAGTCACTGAAGCTTTCTTT. The encoded protein is CASSTTGTVVTEAFF.

The sample holds many counts of this clone. The chain is built from TRBV7-2 and TRBJ2-7; 8 bases are shared with TRBD2. Losses at the gene ends were 0 bases for V and 0 bases for J; bases not matched to a gene: 4. Germline-derived CDR1 and CDR2 are SGHTA and FQGNSA. The CDR3 sequence is 16 residues long. The CDR3 spells CASSLAASGFSYEQYF. Written as DNA, the CDR3 is TGTGCCAGCAGCTTAGCAGCTAGCGGGTTCTCCTACGAGCAGTACTTC.

The sample holds many counts of this clone. CDR3 amino acids: CASSQSQFPTGELFF. DNA for the CDR3: TGTGCCAGTAGTCAGAGTCAATTTCCAACCGGGGAGCTGTTTTTT. This chain joins TRBV19 and TRBJ2-2; D is undetermined. Germline-derived CDR1 and CDR2 are LNHDA and SQIVND (reference sequence). V lost 5 bases and J 5 bases, leaving 15 bases between the germline ends. The CDR3 is 15 amino acids. The full variable domain, completed using reference TRBV19 and TRBJ2-2, is DGGITQSPKYLFRKEGQNVTLSCEQNLNHDAMYWYRQDPGQGLRLIYYSQIVNDFQKGDIAEGYSVSREKKESFPLTVTSAQKNPTAFYLCASSQSQFPTGELFFGEGSRLTVL.

This chain links TRBV11-2 with TRBJ2-1; 10 positions agree with TRBD1. Germline trimming cut 5 bases from V and 3 bases from J; bases unmatched to any gene: 7. The germline V gene encodes CDR1 SGHAT and CDR2 FQNNGV. The CDR3 has 16 residues. CDR3 region: CASSRGGQGHYNEQFF. The CDR3 DNA follows: TGTGCCAGCAGCCGAGGGGGACAGGGGCACTACAATGAGCAGTTCTTC.

As for this clone: This may arise from a read error, as a much more abundant clone is one base away. The chain employs TRBV11-3 and TRBJ2-6, with 8 bases matching TRBD2. Germline V gene data show CDR1 as SGHNT and CDR2 as YENEEA. The CDR3 has 14 residues. In DNA form, the CDR3 reads TGTGTCAGCCCGCGGGGGGCGGGGGCCAACGTCCTGACTTTC. Its protein product is CVSPRGAGANVLTF.

The V and J genes are TRBV7-2 and TRBJ2-1; D might be TRBD2 (6 bases). The germline V and J ends were trimmed by 3 bases and 9 bases, with 12 bases remaining between them. The germline V gene encodes CDR1 SGHTA and CDR2 FQGNSA. The CDR3 loop spans 13 amino acids. The CDR3 sequence: CASSLTSLLEQFF. Written as DNA, the CDR3 is TGTGCCAGCAGCTTGACTAGTTTACTTGAGCAGTTCTTC.

This clone was detected only a few times. The V and J genes are TRBV12-3 or TRBV12-4 and TRBJ2-7; no clear D gene. Trimming took off 2 bases at V and 6 bases at J, with 14 bases between the two ends. This CDR3 region has 14 residues. CDR3 amino acids: CASSLRLGSGEQYF. The CDR3 nucleotides are TGTGCCAGCAGTTTAAGGCTAGGTTCCGGCGAGCAGTACTTC.

This clone was counted only a few times. The chain links TRBV6-1 to TRBJ1-2; D is ambiguous. The CDR3 consists of 14 residues. Germline CDR1 MNHNS, CDR2 SASEGT. V was pared by 6 bases and J by 1 base, with 12 bases between. This CDR3 is CASRDTYYNYGYTF. In nucleotides, the CDR3 is TGTGCCAGCAGAGACACATACTATAACTATGGCTACACCTTC.

In regard to this clone: Additional DNA sequences in this sample encode the identical CDR3. The genes are TRBV19 and TRBJ2-5; possibly TRBD1 for D (6 bases). V was pared by 8 bases and J by 5 bases, with 18 bases between. This CDR3 has 14 amino acids. Germline V gene lookup returns CDR1 LNHDA and CDR2 SQIVND (reference sequence). CDR3 bases: TGTGCCAGTGCCCCCTCGTCTAGGGGGGAGACCCAGTACTTC. It translates to CASAPSSRGETQYF.

The V call is TRBV6-6, the J call TRBJ1-3; D unresolved. With 0 bases removed from V and 1 base from J, the gap between germline ends came to 7 bases. The CDR3 is made up of 15 amino acids. The V gene's germline CDR1 is MNHNY and CDR2 SVGAGI (reference sequence). Written as DNA, the CDR3 is TGTGCCAGCAGTTACTCTCAGAGTTCTGGAAACACCATATATTTT. The encoded protein is CASSYSQSSGNTIYF.

Note on this clone: A much larger clone lies a single base off, so this may be a read error. This chain joins TRBV2 and TRBJ1-2; 8 bases line up with TRBD1. The ends lost 3 bases at V and 2 bases at J; junction bases unmatched: 17. CDR1 SNHLY and CDR2 FYNNEI come from the germline V gene. The CDR3 contains 19 residues. CDR3 residues: CASSDFSGTGPSSNYGYTF. DNA for the CDR3: TGTGCCAGCAGTGATTTTTCTGGGACAGGCCCTTCTTCCAACTATGGCTACACCTTC.

With regard to this clone: Other DNA variants within this sample encode the same CDR3. The rearrangement uses TRBV6-4 and TRBJ2-3, with 7 bases lining up with TRBD2. CDR3 length equals 15 residues. V lost 0 bases, J lost 1 base, and 1 base stayed unmatched. The germline V gene has CDR1 MRHNA and CDR2 SNTAGT. The CDR3 is CASSDSGGGTDTQYF. DNA for the CDR3: TGTGCCAGCAGTGACTCGGGGGGGGGCACAGATACGCAGTATTTT.

This clone was recorded many times. V usage is TRBV12-3 or TRBV12-4 and J usage is TRBJ2-7; perhaps D is TRBD1 or TRBD2 (5 bases each). Between the trimmed V and J ends, which lost 10 bases and 3 bases, there was a span of 19 bases. The CDR3 runs to 14 residues. This chain's CDR3 is CATSPGQSYYEQYF. The CDR3 nucleotides are TGTGCCACCAGCCCGGGGCAGTCCTACTACGAGCAGTACTTC.

This clone has just a few counts. J is TRBJ2-7 and V is TRBV6-1; 9 bases are a match to TRBD2. The germline V gene has CDR1 MNHNS and CDR2 SASEGT. The CDR3 consists of 15 residues. The V gene end was trimmed by 5 bases and the J gene end by 7 bases; junction bases not matched to a gene: 12. The CDR3, as DNA: TGTGCCAGCAGTCACCCGGGACTAGCTCCCTGGGAGCAGTACTTC. Its translation: CASSHPGLAPWEQYF.

J is TRBJ2-3 and V is TRBV7-3; 8 bases are shared with TRBD2. Trimming at V came to 0 bases and at J to 1 base, leaving 12 bases not matched to a gene. Germline values: CDR1 SGHTA, CDR2 FQGTGA. This CDR3 has 19 amino acids. CDR3 region: CASSLTSSGSHLGTDTQYF. In DNA, the CDR3 is TGTGCCAGCAGCTTAACATCAAGCGGGAGTCATTTAGGCACAGATACGCAGTATTTT.

This clone came up a few times. The chain joins TRBV6-1 to TRBJ1-1; the D is unclear. Germline V gene lookup returns CDR1 MNHNS and CDR2 SASEGT. This CDR3 region has 14 residues. Trimming stripped 2 bases from V and 3 bases from J, with 10 bases between. As DNA, the CDR3 is TGTGCCAGCAGTGAACGATGGGGTTACACTGAAGCTTTCTTT. Its protein product is CASSERWGYTEAFF.

This clone was counted only a few times. The chain combines TRBV3-1 with TRBJ2-2; 8 bases are shared with TRBD2. CDR3 size: 15 residues. Germline V CDR1 and CDR2: LGHDT, YNNKEL (reference sequence). V lost 0 bases, J lost 7 bases, and 4 bases stayed unmatched. CDR3 nucleotide sequence: TGTGCCAGCAGCCAAGATGCGGGGGGAATCGGGGAGCTGTTTTTT. Amino acid sequence: CASSQDAGGIGELFF.

V is TRBV5-1 and J is TRBJ1-6; no clear D gene. V was cut by 4 bases and J by 0 bases, with 11 bases left in between. The germline V gene encodes CDR1 SGHRS and CDR2 YFSETQ. The CDR3 loop spans 16 amino acids. CDR3 sequence reads: CASSPVRSSYNSPLHF. The CDR3, as DNA: TGCGCCAGCAGCCCAGTCCGGTCCTCCTATAATTCACCCCTCCACTTT.

The chain joins TRBV12-3 or TRBV12-4 to TRBJ1-5, with D tentatively TRBD1 (5 bases). V shed 3 bases and J shed 6 bases, with 6 bases lying between them. The CDR3 length is 12 residues. CDR3 in amino acids: CASSFGAQPQHF. As DNA, the CDR3 is TGTGCCAGCAGTTTTGGGGCTCAGCCCCAGCATTTT.

The chain is built from TRBV5-1 and TRBJ2-7; TRBD1 matches at 8 bases. Germline-derived CDR1 and CDR2 are SGHRS and YFSETQ. The CDR3 is 15 amino acids. Losses at the gene ends were 4 bases for V and 3 bases for J; bases not matched to a gene: 9. The DNA for the CDR3 is TGCGCCAGCAGCCCCAAGGACAGGGCCCACTACGAGCAGTACTTC. Amino acid sequence: CASSPKDRAHYEQYF.

This clone has at least ten counts. The chain uses TRBV6-4 and TRBJ2-2; D ambiguous. V was cut by 8 bases and J by 7 bases, with 17 bases left in between. This CDR3 has 14 residues. CDR1 MRHNA and CDR2 SNTAGT come from the germline V gene. The CDR3 DNA sequence: TGTGCCAGCCGTTCCCGCCGGGCAAACGGGGAGCTGTTTTTT. Its translation is CASRSRRANGELFF.

This sequence joins TRBV6-5 and TRBJ2-7; no reliable D call. The CDR3 sequence is 15 residues long. From germline, CDR1 is MNHEY and CDR2 SVGAGI. V was clipped by 0 bases and J by 6 bases, with 15 bases between them. DNA for the CDR3: TGTGCCAGCAGTTACTCGAACGAACCCTTTGTCGAGCAGTACTTC. Encoded protein: CASSYSNEPFVEQYF.

This clone was seen many times. The rearrangement links TRBV6-1 to TRBJ2-7, with 13 bases matching TRBD2. There are 13 residues in the CDR3. The J segment lost 7 bases and the V segment lost 7 bases, leaving 4 bases of the junction unmatched. Germline V gene sequence: CDR1 MNHNS, CDR2 SASEGT. The CDR3 here is CASMELAGGEQYF. Written as DNA, the CDR3 is TGTGCCAGCATGGAACTAGCGGGAGGGGAGCAGTACTTC.

Remarks on this clone: Sequence at one end of the junction differs from germline and may be a read error. The chain's CDR3 is CASSLAGGPYEQYF. The CDR3, as DNA: TGTGCCAGCAGTCTAGCGGGAGGTCCCTACGAGCAGTACTTC. The rearrangement links TRBV12-3 or TRBV12-4 to TRBJ2-7; 11 nucleotides agree with TRBD2. This CDR3 region has 14 residues.